This passage covers 18 T cell receptor beta chains from one sample sequenced in a study of Ad26.COV2.S vaccination and SARS-CoV-2 variants. Treatment: about 20 received Ad26.COV2.S at low or high dose, single or two shots; roughly 5 received placebo; per-sample allocation not given. Samples were taken on day 63 after the first vaccine or placebo injection. Produced via immunoSEQ multiplex PCR; TCRdb's table is partial and in-frame only. The top ten clones hold 5.5% to 7% of a sample with about 350,000 clones, 88% of them seen once. The specimen was peripheral blood, collected in a trial of Ad26.COV2.S vaccine versus placebo. All receptors derive from a person between 18 and 65 years old who received the Ad26.COV2.S COVID-19 vaccine or a placebo.

J is TRBJ1-4 and V is TRBV7-8; no firm D call. Trimming stripped 5 bases from V and 8 bases from J, with 15 bases between. The CDR3 is 14 residues long. Germline CDR1 and CDR2: SGHVS and FQNEAQ. CDR3 sequence: CASSETIWHEKLFF. CDR3 bases: TGTGCCAGCAGCGAGACAATCTGGCACGAAAAACTGTTTTTT.

This clone was observed once. The chain employs TRBV28 and TRBJ2-2, with no clear D. CDR3 length equals 15 residues. CDR1 MDHEN and CDR2 SYDVKM come from the germline V gene. Trimming shortened V by 4 bases and J by 0 bases, and 9 bases separated the two germline ends. CDR3 DNA sequence: TGTGCCAGCAGTTCTATGGCGGCGAACACCGGGGAGCTGTTTTTT. Encoded protein: CASSSMAANTGELFF.

The rearrangement joins TRBV6-5 to TRBJ2-7; possible D gene TRBD1, 6 bases. CDR1 MNHEY and CDR2 SVGAGI come from the germline V gene. The V and J ends lost 6 bases and 0 bases respectively, with 12 bases between them. The CDR3 runs to 14 residues. CDR3 loop: CASRPKGVSYEQYF. The CDR3 DNA follows: TGTGCCAGCAGGCCCAAGGGGGTCTCCTACGAGCAGTACTTC.

The chain employs TRBV7-2 and TRBJ1-6, with 7 bases that match TRBD1. The germline gives CDR1 SGHTA, CDR2 FQGNSA. The CDR3 has 15 amino acids. J lost 7 bases, V lost 1 base, and 4 bases had no gene match. The CDR3 protein is CASSLVAGGNSPLHF. The DNA for the CDR3 is TGTGCCAGCAGCTTAGTCGCAGGGGGAAATTCACCCCTCCACTTT.

Concerning this clone: The sample holds other DNA sequences that translate to the same CDR3. The rearrangement joins TRBV30 to TRBJ2-3; D remains ambiguous. Germline CDR1 and CDR2: GTSNPN and SVGIG (reference sequence). CDR3 length equals 12 residues. V lost 1 base and J 4 bases, leaving 6 bases between the germline ends. CDR3 loop: CAWSGVADTQYF. CDR3 coding DNA: TGTGCCTGGAGTGGTGTCGCAGATACGCAGTATTTT.

The V gene is TRBV18, the J gene TRBJ1-2; TRBD1 matches 7 bases. The J segment lost 6 bases and the V segment lost 3 bases, leaving 13 bases of the junction unmatched. The CDR3 covers 16 residues. Germline-derived CDR1 and CDR2 are KGHSH and LQKENI. CDR3: CASSPLPGQWYDGYTF. The CDR3 DNA follows: TGTGCCAGCTCACCCTTGCCGGGACAGTGGTATGATGGCTACACCTTC.

V usage is TRBV5-6 and J usage is TRBJ1-1; no reliable D call. Germline values: CDR1 SGHDT, CDR2 YYEEEE. Trimming removed 1 base from V and 6 bases from J, with 16 bases in between. This CDR3 has 15 residues. The CDR3 DNA follows: TGTGCCAGCAGCTTGTTTGTAGGAAGGAGGGCTGAAGCTTTCTTT. It is translated as CASSLFVGRRAEAFF.

The rearrangement uses TRBV27 and TRBJ2-7; 8 bases fit TRBD1. V lost 6 bases and J lost 7; bases outside the gene matches: 14. The CDR3 extends over 15 amino acids. In germline, CDR1 is MNHEY, CDR2 SMNVEV (reference sequence). CDR3 residues: CASSSDRDPLWEQYF. The CDR3 DNA is TGTGCCAGCAGCTCGGACAGGGACCCCCTCTGGGAGCAGTACTTC.

The gene calls are TRBV9 and TRBJ1-6; D possibly corresponds to TRBD1 (6 bases). Germline values: CDR1 SGDLS, CDR2 YYNGEE. The CDR3 covers 15 residues. V lost 0 bases, J lost 8 bases, and 12 bases lay in between. The CDR3 is CASSVGRGAYSPLHF. In DNA form, the CDR3 reads TGTGCCAGCAGCGTAGGGAGGGGGGCCTATTCACCCCTCCACTTT.

Here the CDR3 DNA reads TGTGCCAGCAGAAGGAATTCAGGCTACACCTTC. It is translated as CASRRNSGYTF. This chain connects TRBV6-5 to TRBJ1-2; D not resolved. Trimming stripped 6 bases from V and 8 bases from J, with 10 bases between. The CDR3 runs 11 residues. Germline CDR1 reads MNHEY; CDR2 reads SVGAGI.

The rearrangement joins TRBV3-1 (or the pseudogene TRBV3-2) to TRBJ1-1; 10 bases fit TRBD1. The CDR3 has 15 amino acids. The ends lost 3 bases at V and 3 bases at J; junction bases unmatched: 4. The germline CDR1 and CDR2 sequences are LGHDT and YNNKEL (reference sequence). The CDR3 DNA is TGTGCCAGCAGCCACGGGACAGGGGAAGACACTGAAGCTTTCTTT. Translated: CASSHGTGEDTEAFF.

The V and J genes are TRBV9 and TRBJ2-7, with D tentatively TRBD1 (6 bases). Germline-derived CDR1 and CDR2 are SGDLS and YYNGEE. There are 14 residues in the CDR3. Trimming took 2 bases from V and 3 from J, leaving 12 bases between them. This chain's CDR3 is CASSVAQGGYEQYF. DNA for the CDR3: TGTGCCAGCAGCGTCGCACAAGGGGGCTACGAGCAGTACTTC.

This sequence joins TRBV4-2 and TRBJ1-1, with 9 bases identical to TRBD1. Germline lookup yields CDR1 LGHNA and CDR2 YNFKEQ. This CDR3 is 14 amino acids long. The V gene end was trimmed by 1 base and the J gene end by 11 bases; junction bases not matched to a gene: 8. The CDR3 bases are TGTGCCAGCAGCCAAGTTCTGGGGGGGACAGGGGCTTTCTTT. It specifies CASSQVLGGTGAFF.

The chain recombines TRBV6-5 with TRBJ1-2; D remains unclear. The V end lost 6 bases, the J end lost 2 bases, and 10 bases lay between the germline ends. The CDR3 covers 13 residues. Germline values: CDR1 MNHEY, CDR2 SVGAGI. CDR3 sequence reads: CASSPSGNYGYTF. The DNA of the CDR3 is TGTGCCAGCAGCCCGAGTGGGAACTATGGCTACACCTTC.

This chain connects TRBV7-2 to TRBJ1-1; 8 nucleotides line up with TRBD1. Germline V gene lookup returns CDR1 SGHTA and CDR2 FQGNSA. The V segment lost 5 bases and the J segment 4 bases; nucleotides outside the gene matches: 6. This CDR3 contains 14 residues. In DNA, the CDR3 is TGTGCCAGCAGCGGACACAGGGGGTTCACTGAAGCTTTCTTT. The encoded protein is CASSGHRGFTEAFF.

This clone was seen a handful of times. The chain employs TRBV28 and TRBJ1-2; 7 positions match TRBD1. Trimming at V came to 3 bases and at J to 8 bases, leaving 9 bases not matched to a gene. The CDR3 covers 14 residues. Germline V lookup: CDR1 MDHEN, CDR2 SYDVKM. CDR3 amino acids: CASSFTPGGRGYTF. In nucleotides, the CDR3 is TGTGCCAGCAGTTTCACCCCAGGGGGTAGGGGCTACACCTTC.

The V and J genes are TRBV15 and TRBJ2-7; 11 nucleotides match TRBD1. CDR3 size: 15 residues. V lost 2 bases to trimming and J lost 5 bases; unmatched junction nucleotides: 5. In germline, CDR1 is LNHNV, CDR2 YYDKDF (reference sequence). This CDR3 is CATSRRRDRGDEQYF. For the CDR3, the DNA is TGTGCCACCAGCAGACGCCGGGACAGGGGGGACGAGCAGTACTTC.

The V and J genes are TRBV9 and TRBJ2-5; TRBD2 agrees at 7 bases. This CDR3 is 14 amino acids long. The V gene's germline CDR1 is SGDLS and CDR2 YYNGEE. The ends lost 4 bases at V and 2 bases at J; junction bases unmatched: 5. Here the CDR3 reads CASSPQRGQETQYF. The CDR3 DNA reads TGTGCCAGCAGCCCACAGCGGGGACAAGAGACCCAGTACTTC.